This TCR beta chain was identified in a study of T cells in Graves' hyperthyroidism and ophthalmopathy (dated by TCRdb to 2018 to 2020). For the wider study: Peripheral blood samples were taken at initial diagnosis, before any treatment was given. Once sampling was done, hyperthyroidism patients were given methimazole at a starting dose of 30 mg daily, whereas ophthalmopathy patients were given high-dose intravenous methylprednisolone. The approximately 97 discovery patients were randomly divided into training and test sets at a 7:3 ratio. Thyroid tissue and blood T-cell repertoires from several Graves' hyperthyroidism patients were also compared in the study. To identify distinguishing TCR V-J signatures, a discovery cohort of roughly 100 patients was used, comprising roughly 45 with Graves' ophthalmopathy and approximately 57 with stable Graves' hyperthyroidism. The paper reports TCR Vbeta CDR3 sequencing of approximately 140 peripheral blood samples: 43 ophthalmopathy, about 75 hyperthyroidism and around 17 progressor patients. Whether ophthalmopathy could be predicted prospectively was tested in an independent validation cohort made up of 18 to 20 hyperthyroidism patients plus 17 patients who later progressed to ophthalmopathy.

The TCR beta CDR3 regions were amplified from RNA transcripts. A first-round RT-PCR of the TCR CDR3 used the HTBI primer set with the Qiagen OneStep RT-PCR kit. A second multiplex PCR round built the libraries, followed by size selection and purification. The libraries were sequenced on an Illumina HiSeq2000 using paired-end 100 bp reads. The study's own analysis went as follows. SOAPnuke was used to process the raw data, throwing out any read that contained adapters or uncalled bases, had a mean Phred below 15, or lacked an exact constant-primer or identifier match. COPE v1.2.5 was used to merge high-quality paired reads, and clonotypes were defined as unique nucleotide sequences. Clonotypes were aligned to IMGT TRBV, TRBD and TRBJ reference segments using MiTCR v1.1. Only V-J combinations with frequency above 0.0001, covering roughly 99% of repertoires, were analysed. A TCS score was defined as the ratio of F50 (clonal expansion) to E x V (chaos), with BLOSUM62-based TCRdist applied between CDR3 peptides within each V-J. Welch's t-statistics and random forest reduced 500 to 550 V-J features to 10 to 15, which were used in a naive Bayes classifier (R e1071). TCRdb reprocessing: public reads trimmed at Q25 with fastp, clones called with MiXCR, in-frame beta chains kept. Records with the same CDR3 protein are collapsed into one entry carrying the most frequent genes and DNA. TCRdb's processing, not the authors' own work, is the source of the V and J calls. The table for this sample lists some 350,000 distinct CDR3 sequences; approximately 20% of them were counted only once. The biggest ten clones account for 3.7% of the sample.

Broad study findings and their caveats: Sample size was not statistically predetermined, and blinding of investigators to group allocation was not performed. Most expanded thyroid clonotypes (frequency above 0.001) were also detected in blood, suggesting blood repertoires may reflect thyroid immune responses. A model built on a 13 V-J signature distinguished ophthalmopathy from stable hyperthyroidism, reaching 87.88% sensitivity and approximately 81% specificity in cross-validation and 80%/75% in testing. In validation, progression to ophthalmopathy was predicted by the model with roughly 69% sensitivity and 72% to 85% specificity, a median of roughly six months before onset.

Trimming removed 3 bases from V and 6 bases from J, leaving 12 bases between the germline ends. CDR1 and CDR2 are read off the germline V gene as MNHNS and SASEGT. CDR3 length: 13 amino acids, cysteine to phenylalanine. The retained sequence is limited to the CDR3, 39 bases, with the frame set at the first base. This clonotype was detected many times. Its antigen is unknown. No clone much larger than this one lies a single base away; base qualities are absent. Stable Graves' hyperthyroidism was defined as no progression to ophthalmopathy during 18 months of follow-up. The hyperthyroidism patients were between 18 and 65 years old and newly diagnosed, with a disease duration of less than 2 months. Exclusion was applied to patients with uncontrolled infections, other autoimmune diseases, pregnancy or lactation. Diagnoses were established on the basis of clinical symptoms, serum thyroxine and TRAb, thyroid ultrasound, and orbital computed tomography. PBMCs were isolated from about 9.2 ml of fresh peripheral blood by Ficoll-Paque density gradient centrifugation. Trizol reagent was used to extract total RNA, and RNA quality was then checked on an Agilent 2100 Bioanalyzer.

The chain was built from TRBV6-1 and TRBJ2-7; the D segment could be TRBD2, given 5 matching bases. This clonotype was sampled from a woman younger than 30 with Graves' hyperthyroidism. Material for sequencing was blood. The CDR3 is CASSEVLGSEQYF. In nucleotides, the sequence is TGTGCCAGCAGTGAGGTTCTGGGGAGCGAGCAGTACTTC.